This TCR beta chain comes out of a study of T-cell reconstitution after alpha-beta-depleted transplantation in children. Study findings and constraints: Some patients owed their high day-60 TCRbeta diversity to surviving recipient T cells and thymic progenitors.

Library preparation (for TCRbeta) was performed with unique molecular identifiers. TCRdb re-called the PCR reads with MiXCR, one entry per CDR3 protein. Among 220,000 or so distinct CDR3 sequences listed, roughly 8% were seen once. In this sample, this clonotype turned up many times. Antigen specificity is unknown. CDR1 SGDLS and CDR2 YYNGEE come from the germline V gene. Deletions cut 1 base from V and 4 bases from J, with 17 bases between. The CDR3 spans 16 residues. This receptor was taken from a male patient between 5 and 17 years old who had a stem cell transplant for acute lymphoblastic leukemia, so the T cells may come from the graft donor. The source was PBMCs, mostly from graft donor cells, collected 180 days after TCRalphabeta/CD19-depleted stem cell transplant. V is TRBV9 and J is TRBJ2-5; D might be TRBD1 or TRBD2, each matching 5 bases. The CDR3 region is CASSVMGDGVIETQYF. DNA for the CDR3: TGTGCCAGCAGCGTAATGGGGGACGGGGTGATAGAGACCCAGTACTTC.